The clone carrying this T cell receptor beta chain was counted between two and nine times. Researchers ran the PCR with 60 Vbeta and 13 Jbeta primers. TCRdb keeps only in-frame clones here, not all; method: immunoSEQ multiplex PCR. The sample lists roughly 100,000 clones, approximately 69% occurring once. The entry originates in a study of cytomegalovirus exposure and HLA in healthy donors. From germline, CDR1 is SNHLY and CDR2 FYNNEI. V lost 2 bases, J lost 0 bases, and 4 bases stayed unmatched. The CDR3 extends over 15 amino acids. The chain couples TRBV2 to TRBJ2-7; 7 nucleotides agree with TRBD2. What was sequenced was PBMCs. This clonotype was sampled from a man aged 25 to 40 in good health and CMV-seronegative. CDR3 loop: CASSERLALSYEQYF. The CDR3 nucleotides are TGTGCCAGCAGTGAACGACTAGCCCTCTCCTACGAGCAGTACTTC.